Listed here is a single T cell receptor (beta chain). TCRdb independently ran MiXCR on the RT-PCR reads; one entry per CDR3 protein. The table lists some 550,000 distinct CDR3 sequences, approximately 22% of them singletons. This entry comes from a study of response to subunit inactivated influenza vaccine. The CDR3 consists of 16 residues. The germline gives CDR1 MNHEY, CDR2 SVGEGT. Losses at the gene ends were 0 bases for V and 3 bases for J; bases not matched to a gene: 5. The same data also went into a second study, on T cells expressing NK-cell markers. Per that study: UMIs accompanied the 5'RACE template switching by which TCR beta cDNA was made. Five or six of the donors carried dominant NKG2C+ clonotypes that took up about 1.0-7.5% of their CD8+ T cells.

The source was CD4+ T cells sorted from PBMCs, collected 11 to 12 days after vaccination. The receptor was isolated from a man in his forties or fifties who received an inactivated influenza vaccine. The chain employs TRBV6-2 or TRBV6-3 and TRBJ2-1; 7 bases map to TRBD2. The CDR3 DNA follows: TGTGCCAGCAGTTACTCTGGTCGGGGGGACTACAATGAGCAGTTCTTC. Its translation is CASSYSGRGDYNEQFF.